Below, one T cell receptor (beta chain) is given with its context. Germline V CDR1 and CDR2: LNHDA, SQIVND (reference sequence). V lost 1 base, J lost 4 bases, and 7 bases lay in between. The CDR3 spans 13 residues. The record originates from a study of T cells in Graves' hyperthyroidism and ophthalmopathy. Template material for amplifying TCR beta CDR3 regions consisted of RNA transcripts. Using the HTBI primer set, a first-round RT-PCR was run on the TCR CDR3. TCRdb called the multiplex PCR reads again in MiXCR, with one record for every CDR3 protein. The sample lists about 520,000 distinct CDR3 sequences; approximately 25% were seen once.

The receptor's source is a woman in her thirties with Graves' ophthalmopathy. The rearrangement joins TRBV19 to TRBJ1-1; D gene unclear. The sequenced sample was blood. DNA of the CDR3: TGTGCCAGTAGTATAGCTGTGAGCACTGAAGCTTTCTTT. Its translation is CASSIAVSTEAFF.